The T cell receptor beta chain described here comes from a study of blood T cell repertoires in COVID-19. On the study more broadly: The analysed material was cDNA or gDNA that came from T cells, B-cell-depleted T cells, or PBMCs.

Methods used by the authors: Reference gene primer amplification gave estimated nucleated cell counts. Repertoires were generated with immunoSEQ multiplex PCR, while TCRdb's copy carries only in-frame clones and drops some. The DNA was the basis for D and trimming; V, J and clone size are from that table. The table lists a few hundred thousand clones, 70% to 90% of them singletons, with more than 0.95% in the top ten. The CDR3 length is 15 residues. CDR1 and CDR2 (germline): GTSNPN, SVGIG (reference sequence). V trimming: 2 bases; J trimming: 4 bases; junction bases outside the gene matches: 1. This chain links TRBV30 with TRBJ2-1, with TRBD2 matching over 14 bases. The clonotype originates from a woman aged 18-29 years who had recovered from COVID-19. Sequenced: PBMCs or T cells enriched from blood (not recorded which). The CDR3 protein is CAWSWTSGGYNEQFF. The CDR3 coding sequence is TGTGCCTGGAGTTGGACTAGCGGGGGGTACAATGAGCAGTTCTTC.